This entry lists 13 T cell receptor beta chains sequenced from one sample in a study of cytomegalovirus exposure and HLA in healthy donors. Generated by immunoSEQ multiplex PCR, the TCRdb table keeps only in-frame clones and is missing some. The sample includes 110,000 or so clones, about 85% seen only once; the top ten take 4% to 4.5%. Sequenced: PBMCs. All receptors derive from a woman younger than 35 in good health and CMV-seropositive.

CDR3 coding DNA: TGTGCCAGCAGCGAGGGGACAGGAAATCAGCCCCAGCATTTT. This encodes CASSEGTGNQPQHF. The chain links TRBV9 to TRBJ1-5; 8 bases map to TRBD1. Germline CDR1 and CDR2: SGDLS and YYNGEE. V gave up 3 bases and J gave up 4 bases; unmatched junction bases: 3. The CDR3 covers 14 residues. The full variable domain, in which reference TRBV9 and TRBJ1-5 provide the parts outside the CDR3, is DSGVTQTPKHLITATGQRVTLRCSPRSGDLSVYWYQQSLDQGLQFLIQYYNGEERAKGNILERFSAQQFPDLHSELNLSSLELGDSALYFCASSEGTGNQPQHFGDGTRLSIL.

J is TRBJ2-5 and V is TRBV6-5; 11 bases fit TRBD1. Germline V CDR1 and CDR2: MNHEY, SVGAGI. This CDR3 comprises 14 residues. The V segment lost 4 bases and the J segment 5 bases; nucleotides outside the gene matches: 3. The CDR3 protein is CASSSWTGGETQYF. CDR3 bases: TGTGCCAGCAGTTCATGGACAGGGGGCGAGACCCAGTACTTC.

The chain is built from TRBV5-4 and TRBJ2-3; 11 bases line up with TRBD2. V gave up 4 bases and J gave up 2 bases; unmatched junction bases: 3. Germline-derived CDR1 and CDR2 are SGHNT and YYREEE (reference sequence). This CDR3 has 15 amino acids. In DNA form, the CDR3 reads TGTGCCAGCAGCCGGACTAGCGGGCTCACAGATACGCAGTATTTT. Amino acids: CASSRTSGLTDTQYF.

The chain combines TRBV19 with TRBJ1-2, with D perhaps matching TRBD1 (6 bases). The V and J ends lost 3 bases and 5 bases respectively, with 13 bases between them. This CDR3 has 14 amino acids. The germline gives CDR1 LNHDA, CDR2 SQIVND (reference sequence). The CDR3 loop reads CASSMTGHDYGYTF. CDR3 DNA: TGTGCCAGTAGTATGACAGGACATGATTATGGCTACACCTTC.

V is TRBV7-2 and J is TRBJ1-6; no clear D. This CDR3 comprises 14 residues. Germline-derived CDR1 and CDR2 are SGHTA and FQGNSA. V lost 1 base to trimming and J lost 6 bases, with 7 bases between them. The CDR3 protein is CASSLGTRNSPLHF. CDR3 DNA sequence: TGTGCCAGCAGCTTAGGTACTCGTAATTCACCCCTCCACTTT.

This chain uses TRBV11-2 with TRBJ2-5; 8 positions agree with TRBD2. V was pared by 1 base and J by 2 bases, with 15 bases of the junction left unmatched. This CDR3 has 19 residues. Germline assignment: CDR1 SGHAT and CDR2 FQNNGV. For the CDR3, the DNA is TGTGCCAGCAGCTTAGGCTATAGTATTGGAATAGCGGGGCAAGAGACCCAGTACTTC. Amino acids: CASSLGYSIGIAGQETQYF. The whole variable domain, remainder taken from reference TRBV11-2 and TRBJ2-5, is EAGVAQSPRYKIIEKRQSVAFWCNPISGHATLYWYQQILGQGPKLLIQFQNNGVVDDSQLPKDRFSAERLKGVDSTLKIQPAKLEDSAVYLCASSLGYSIGIAGQETQYFGPGTRLLVL.

This clone showed up just a few times. This chain connects TRBV7-8 to TRBJ2-1; 13 bases line up with TRBD2. Germline CDR1 is SGHVS and CDR2 is FQNEAQ. V was pared by 5 bases and J by 8 bases, with 6 bases of the junction left unmatched. The CDR3 sequence is 15 residues long. CDR3 DNA: TGTGCCAGCAGCCACGGACTAGCGGGAGCGGATGAGCAGTTCTTC. Translated: CASSHGLAGADEQFF.

This clone appeared a single time. The V call is TRBV6-1, the J call TRBJ1-1; no firm D call. Germline-derived CDR1 and CDR2 are MNHNS and SASEGT. The CDR3 loop spans 15 amino acids. V lost 0 bases to trimming and J lost 5 bases, with 13 bases between them. The CDR3 DNA sequence: TGTGCCAGCAGTGAAGCGTCCCGAGCGAGAACTGAAGCTTTCTTT. It encodes CASSEASRARTEAFF.

This chain connects TRBV5-4 to TRBJ1-2, with 7 bases matching TRBD1. Germline CDR1 is SGHNT and CDR2 is YYREEE (reference sequence). The length of the CDR3 is 12 residues. V lost 4 bases to trimming and J lost 6 bases; unmatched junction nucleotides: 3. Here the CDR3 reads CASSPTGDGYTF. CDR3 in DNA: TGTGCCAGCAGCCCTACAGGGGATGGCTACACCTTC.

The chain carries TRBV5-6 and TRBJ2-5, with TRBD1 as a possible D gene (5 bases). The V gene lost 0 bases and the J gene lost 9 bases, with 12 bases spanning the gap. Germline-derived CDR1 and CDR2 are SGHDT and YYEEEE. The length of the CDR3 is 13 residues. The CDR3 DNA reads as TGTGCCAGCAGCTTGGGGACATTTTGGGCCCAGTACTTC. It specifies CASSLGTFWAQYF.

This chain joins TRBV29-1 and TRBJ1-2, with TRBD1 matching over 10 bases. The V segment lost 5 bases and the J segment 8 bases; nucleotides outside the gene matches: 14. Germline CDR1 and CDR2: SQVTM and ANQGSEA. CDR3 length equals 15 residues. CDR3 DNA: TGCAGCGTTTCCGATCCCTTCGACAGGGGGCAAGGCTACACCTTC. Encoded protein: CSVSDPFDRGQGYTF.

This clone was counted once. The chain carries TRBV5-1 and TRBJ1-5; D possibly corresponds to TRBD1 (5 bases). This CDR3 region has 15 residues. Trimming stripped 0 bases from V and 8 bases from J, with 15 bases between. The germline V gene encodes CDR1 SGHRS and CDR2 YFSETQ. CDR3 DNA sequence: TGCGCCAGCAGCTTGGCCGGGACTCCCGAGGAGCCCCAGCATTTT. It translates to CASSLAGTPEEPQHF.

The rearrangement joins TRBV5-1 to TRBJ2-1, with D perhaps TRBD1 (6 bases). CDR1 and CDR2 from the germline V gene are SGHRS and YFSETQ. Trimming removed 0 bases from V and 5 bases from J, with 9 bases in between. The CDR3 sequence is 14 residues long. CDR3 in amino acids: CASSLGRTDNEQFF. DNA for the CDR3: TGCGCCAGCAGCTTGGGGCGGACAGACAATGAGCAGTTCTTC.